Presented here are 6 T cell receptor beta chains from one specimen sequenced in a study of blood T cell repertoires in COVID-19. Some clones are missing from TCRdb's copy, which holds only in-frame ones; the method was immunoSEQ multiplex PCR. The sample shows nearly 250,000 clones, around 88% of them seen only once. The sample consisted of peripheral blood. All receptors derive from an elderly woman with COVID-19, enrolled during active disease.

This clone was seen only once. This chain uses TRBV6-4 with TRBJ1-2; D remains ambiguous. V lost 6 bases, J lost 8 bases, and 19 bases lay in between. CDR1 and CDR2 (germline): MRHNA, SNTAGT. CDR3 length equals 14 residues. The CDR3 coding sequence is TGTGCCAGCAGCGCGGACTCCGGGAGCGGCGGCTACACCTTC. It is translated as CASSADSGSGGYTF.

This clone was counted only a few times. V gene TRBV10-3 combines with J gene TRBJ1-3; 8 bases match TRBD1. J was trimmed by 0 bases and V by 8 bases; bases with no gene match: 3. There are 14 residues in the CDR3. CDR1 and CDR2 from the germline V gene are ENHRY and SYGVKD. The CDR3 sequence is CAIGQGFSGNTIYF. The CDR3 nucleotides read TGTGCCATCGGACAGGGTTTCTCTGGAAACACCATATATTTT.

This CDR3 is CASSDVDQPQHF. CDR3 in DNA: TGTGCCAGCAGTGACGTAGATCAGCCCCAGCATTTT. The rearrangement links TRBV6-1 to TRBJ1-5; D is unresolved. The ends were cut back, 3 bases at V and 5 bases at J, with 5 bases in the middle. Per germline, CDR1 MNHNS and CDR2 SASEGT. The CDR3 length is 12 residues.

This rearrangement joins TRBV5-1 to TRBJ1-2; TRBD1 matches 9 bases. The CDR3 length is 14 residues. Unmatched junction bases numbered 5, after V lost 4 bases and J lost 4 bases. Germline V gene lookup returns CDR1 SGHRS and CDR2 YFSETQ. For the CDR3, the DNA is TGCGCCAGCAGCACGGGACAGGGATTCTATGGCTACACCTTC. Its protein is CASSTGQGFYGYTF.

The CDR3 DNA follows: TGTGCCATCAGCAGGGGGCATACTGAAGCTTTCTTT. Translation: CAISRGHTEAFF. V gene TRBV10-3 combines with J gene TRBJ1-1, with 8 bases matching TRBD1. V gave up 6 bases and J gave up 5 bases; unmatched junction bases: 2. CDR1 ENHRY and CDR2 SYGVKD come from the germline V gene. This CDR3 is 12 amino acids long.

The rearrangement uses TRBV30 and TRBJ1-2, with a tentative D call TRBD1 (5 bases). This CDR3 has 11 residues. V lost 7 bases to trimming and J lost 8 bases, with 14 bases between them. Germline CDR1 GTSNPN, CDR2 SVGIG (reference sequence). The CDR3 nucleotides are TGTGCCTCCGACAGACTGGAAGGCTACACCTTC. It is translated as CASDRLEGYTF.